These 21 T cell receptor beta chains were all obtained from the same sample, sequenced in a study of T cells after yellow fever vaccination. TCRdb reprocessed the 5' RACE reads with MiXCR, giving one entry per CDR3 protein. The sample records 400,000 or so distinct CDR3 sequences, under 7.5% being singletons. Sample: PBMCs, taken 5 days after the yellow fever booster vaccination. These receptors were collected from a man younger than 40 who received the YFV17D yellow fever vaccine.

The sample holds many counts of this clonotype. The chain has TRBV20-1 and TRBJ2-1; 13 bases match TRBD2. CDR3 length equals 14 residues. V gave up 6 bases and J gave up 9 bases; unmatched junction bases: 8. Germline CDR1 reads DFQATT; CDR2 reads SNEGSKA (reference sequence). The CDR3 nucleotides are TGCAGTGCGGGGTTCGGGACTAGCGGGGTTGAGCAGTTCTTC. The encoded protein is CSAGFGTSGVEQFF.

This clonotype has more than one count but fewer than ten. The chain employs TRBV7-2 and TRBJ1-2, with a tentative D call TRBD1 (6 bases). CDR1 is SGHTA and CDR2 is FQGNSA in the germline V gene. V dropped 2 bases and J dropped 5 bases, with 15 bases sitting between them. CDR3 length: 15 amino acids. The CDR3 region has the DNA TGTGCCAGCAGCTTACAGGGGACTCTTGAATATGGCTACACCTTC. Translating it yields CASSLQGTLEYGYTF.

In this sample, this clonotype turned up many times. Here the CDR3 DNA reads TGTGCCAGCTCACCGCCGGGACAGGGAACAGGTCAGCCCCAGCATTTT. Its protein is CASSPPGQGTGQPQHF. V and J are TRBV18 and TRBJ1-5, with TRBD1 identical over 9 bases. V lost 3 bases to trimming and J lost 6 bases; unmatched junction nucleotides: 9. The CDR3 is made up of 16 amino acids. Germline V CDR1 and CDR2: KGHSH, LQKENI.

This clonotype was picked up a small number of times. This chain joins TRBV5-4 and TRBJ2-5; 8 nucleotides align to TRBD2. There are 14 residues in the CDR3. Germline CDR1 reads SGHNT; CDR2 reads YYREEE (reference sequence). After removal of 4 bases from V and 3 bases from J, the junction contained 5 bases not matched to a gene. The CDR3 region has the DNA TGTGCCAGCAGCCCTCTAGCGGGCAAAGAGACCCAGTACTTC. Amino acid sequence: CASSPLAGKETQYF.

This clonotype was recorded at least ten times. The J gene is TRBJ2-7, the V gene TRBV5-1, with 7 bases that match TRBD1. V shed 4 bases, J shed 3 bases, and the junction held 7 bases outside the gene matches. Per germline, CDR1 SGHRS and CDR2 YFSETQ. The CDR3 is 14 amino acids. This CDR3 reads CASSQPGGNYEQYF. DNA of the CDR3: TGCGCCAGCAGCCAACCAGGGGGAAACTACGAGCAGTACTTC.

This sequence joins TRBV20-1 and TRBJ2-7; 8 nucleotides align to TRBD2. CDR1 and CDR2 from the germline V gene are DFQATT and SNEGSKA (reference sequence). This CDR3 has 14 residues. J lost 6 bases, V lost 0 bases, and 7 bases had no gene match. The DNA of the CDR3 is TGCAGTGCTAGAGATCCTGGGCTAGCGGGCGAGCAGTACTTC. This sequence encodes CSARDPGLAGEQYF.

In the case of this clonotype: The junction does not match germline at one end; this may be a read error. The V call is TRBV2, the J call TRBJ2-1, with D unclear. CDR3 length: 12 residues. Germline assignment: CDR1 SNHLY and CDR2 FYNNEI. The CDR3 coding sequence is TGTGCCAGCACTCTTAGCAGCCACCGAGTGGTCTTC. Its protein is CASTLSSHRVVF.

This chain connects TRBV7-6 to TRBJ2-3, with D perhaps given as TRBD1 or TRBD2 (5 bases each). There are 16 residues in the CDR3. Trimming took 1 base from V and 2 from J, leaving 13 bases between them. CDR1 and CDR2 (germline): SGHVS, FNYEAQ. CDR3 loop: CASSLGGYLVTDTQYF. CDR3 DNA sequence: TGTGCCAGCAGCTTAGGGGGGTATCTGGTCACAGATACGCAGTATTTT.

This clonotype has just a few counts. The J gene is TRBJ2-4, the V gene TRBV30; D not resolved. The ends were cut back, 1 base at V and 0 bases at J, with 10 bases in the middle. CDR3 length: 15 amino acids. The germline V gene has CDR1 GTSNPN and CDR2 SVGIG (reference sequence). The CDR3 sequence: CAWSDPFLAKNIQYF. In DNA form, the CDR3 reads TGTGCCTGGAGTGATCCCTTTCTAGCCAAAAACATTCAGTACTTC.

This clonotype turned up a few times. CDR3 protein: CATATGASWPAGFTEAFF. Here the CDR3 DNA reads TGTGCCACCGCAACGGGGGCCTCTTGGCCAGCCGGCTTCACTGAAGCTTTCTTT. The V call is TRBV2, the J call TRBJ1-1; a possible D gene is TRBD1 (6 bases). The germline gives CDR1 SNHLY, CDR2 FYNNEI. The CDR3 runs to 18 residues. The ends were cut back, 10 bases at V and 4 bases at J, with 31 bases in the middle.

The rearrangement links TRBV12-3 or TRBV12-4 to TRBJ2-7; 8 positions match TRBD2. This CDR3 region has 14 residues. V lost 3 bases to trimming and J lost 9 bases; unmatched junction nucleotides: 10. CDR3 nucleotides: TGTGCCAGCAGTTTGAGCGGGAGTGATTTCAGGCAGTACTTC. Translated, it gives CASSLSGSDFRQYF.

This clonotype was picked up many times. The rearrangement links TRBV15 to TRBJ2-5; 7 bases fit TRBD1. There are 14 residues in the CDR3. V was pared by 5 bases and J by 6 bases, with 9 bases of the junction left unmatched. Per germline, CDR1 LNHNV and CDR2 YYDKDF (reference sequence). For the CDR3, the DNA is TGTGCCACCAGCTCGTACAGGGGAGAACAGACCCAGTACTTC. Its protein product is CATSSYRGEQTQYF. Full variable domain (rest looked up from reference TRBV15 and TRBJ2-5): DAMVIQNPRYQVTQFGKPVTLSCSQTLNHNVMYWYQQKSSQAPKLLFHYYDKDFNNEADTPDNFQSRRPNTSFCFLDIRSPGLGDTAMYLCATSSYRGEQTQYFGPGTRLLVL.

This rearrangement joins TRBV3-1 to TRBJ2-5; 16 nucleotides line up with TRBD2. J was trimmed by 2 bases and V by 4 bases; bases with no gene match: 7. The CDR3 is made up of 18 amino acids. Germline CDR1 reads LGHDT; CDR2 reads YNNKEL (reference sequence). The CDR3 DNA follows: TGTGCCAGCAGCCCGGGACTAGCGGGAGGGGCGTTTCAAGAGACCCAGTACTTC. Translation gives CASSPGLAGGAFQETQYF.

The V gene is TRBV19, the J gene TRBJ2-1; D tentatively fits TRBD1 or TRBD2 (5 bases each). From germline, CDR1 is LNHDA and CDR2 SQIVND (reference sequence). Trimming pared 6 bases from V and 9 bases from J, leaving 21 bases between. The CDR3 contains 15 residues. The CDR3 DNA is TGTGCCAGTAGACTGCAAGGGAGCGCCGGGGCTGAGCAGTTCTTC. Translated, it gives CASRLQGSAGAEQFF.

This clonotype occurred a few times. The V gene is TRBV20-1, the J gene TRBJ1-1, with TRBD1 as a possible D gene (5 bases). The V gene's germline CDR1 is DFQATT and CDR2 SNEGSKA (reference sequence). This CDR3 has 14 amino acids. V was clipped by 3 bases and J by 1 base, with 12 bases between them. The DNA for the CDR3 is TGCAGTGCTAGGAGAAGGGGACCGAACACTGAAGCTTTCTTT. It specifies CSARRRGPNTEAFF.

The table lists this clonotype with many counts. The chain employs TRBV12-3 or TRBV12-4 and TRBJ2-3; TRBD2 agrees at 10 bases. Trimming cost V 6 bases and J 4 bases; bases outside gene matches: 7. The CDR3 spans 15 residues. CDR3 amino acids: CASSTLAGVADTQYF. The CDR3 DNA follows: TGTGCCAGCAGCACGCTAGCGGGAGTGGCAGATACGCAGTATTTT.

The CDR3 loop is CASSLGLGPRSGEQYF. The CDR3 DNA sequence: TGTGCCAGCAGCTTAGGTCTTGGTCCCCGCTCTGGTGAGCAGTACTTC. J is TRBJ2-7 and V is TRBV7-2, with D unresolved. The V gene lost 1 base and the J gene lost 7 bases, with 20 bases spanning the gap. The CDR3 totals 16 residues. The germline CDR1 and CDR2 sequences are SGHTA and FQGNSA.

The chain joins TRBV7-2 to TRBJ2-7; D is unresolved. V lost 5 bases and J lost 7, with 12 bases in between. CDR3 size: 12 residues. The germline V gene has CDR1 SGHTA and CDR2 FQGNSA. The CDR3 coding sequence is TGTGCCAGCAGCCTCAGTCGGGCAGAGCAGTACTTC. Protein product: CASSLSRAEQYF.

This clonotype showed up just a few times. The CDR3 loop reads CASSLDYWTDEQYF. In DNA form, the CDR3 reads TGTGCCAGCAGCTTAGATTATTGGACAGACGAGCAGTACTTC. The gene calls are TRBV11-2 and TRBJ2-7; weak D call: TRBD1 (6 bases). V was shortened by 0 bases and J by 5 bases, with 11 bases between the two germline ends. In germline, CDR1 is SGHAT, CDR2 FQNNGV. The CDR3 is made up of 14 amino acids.

This clonotype turned up a few times. The chain is built from TRBV12-3 or TRBV12-4 and TRBJ2-7; TRBD2 agrees at 8 bases. CDR3 length: 15 residues. The V and J ends lost 7 bases and 2 bases, in that order; junction bases with no gene match: 10. CDR3 DNA: TGTGCCAGCATGGCAGAGGCGGGAGGTACCTACGAGCAGTACTTC. Translating it yields CASMAEAGGTYEQYF.

This clonotype showed up just a few times. The V and J genes are TRBV4-2 and TRBJ2-1, with 7 bases aligning to TRBD2. With V trimmed by 2 bases and J by 4 bases, 8 bases remained unmatched. The CDR3 spans 16 residues. Germline CDR1 and CDR2: LGHNA and YNFKEQ. In DNA form, the CDR3 reads TGTGCCAGCAGCCAATTGGAGGGAGGGCCGTACAATGAGCAGTTCTTC. Its translation: CASSQLEGGPYNEQFF.